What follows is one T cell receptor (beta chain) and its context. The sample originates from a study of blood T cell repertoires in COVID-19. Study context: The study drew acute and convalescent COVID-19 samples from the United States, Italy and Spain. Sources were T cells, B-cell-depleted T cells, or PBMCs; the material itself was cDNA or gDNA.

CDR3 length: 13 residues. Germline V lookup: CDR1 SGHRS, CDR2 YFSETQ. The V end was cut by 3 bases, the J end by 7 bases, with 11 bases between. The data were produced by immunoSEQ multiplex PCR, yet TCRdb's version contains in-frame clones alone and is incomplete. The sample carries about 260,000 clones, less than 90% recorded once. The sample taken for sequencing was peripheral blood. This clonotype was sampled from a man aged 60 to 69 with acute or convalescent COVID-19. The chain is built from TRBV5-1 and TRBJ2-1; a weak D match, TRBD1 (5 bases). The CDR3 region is CASSSEPGNEQFF. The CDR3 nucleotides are TGCGCCAGCAGCTCTGAGCCAGGGAATGAGCAGTTCTTC.